A single sample gave rise to the 20 T cell receptor beta chains below, sequenced in a study of OX40 agonist ivuxolimab in advanced cancers. Using immunoSEQ multiplex PCR, the repertoire was profiled, and TCRdb retains in-frame clones only, with some absent. This sample has 90,000 to 150,000 clones, with roughly nine tenths found just once. The sample in question was CD4+ or CD8+ T cells sorted from blood, obtained in a trial of the OX40 agonist ivuxolimab. The receptors here all came from an adult with an advanced solid tumor such as melanoma, head and neck, liver or kidney cancer.

CDR3 loop: CASSLGTAQETQYF. CDR3 sequence (DNA): TGTGCCAGCAGCCTCGGGACAGCTCAAGAGACCCAGTACTTC. The rearrangement joins TRBV6-6 to TRBJ2-5; 7 bases match TRBD1. V lost 6 bases to trimming and J lost 2 bases; unmatched junction nucleotides: 6. The CDR3 length is 14 residues. Germline lookup yields CDR1 MNHNY and CDR2 SVGAGI (reference sequence).

V usage is TRBV11-2 and J usage is TRBJ2-7, with D unresolved. The germline CDR1 and CDR2 sequences are SGHAT and FQNNGV. The CDR3 covers 13 residues. Trimming took off 2 bases at V and 6 bases at J, with 11 bases between the two ends. This chain's CDR3 is CASSLSRNVEQYF. CDR3 coding DNA: TGTGCCAGCAGCTTATCCAGGAATGTCGAGCAGTACTTC.

V and J are TRBV10-2 and TRBJ2-7; D remains ambiguous. Per germline, CDR1 WSHSY and CDR2 SAAADI. V was shortened by 3 bases and J by 2 bases, with 11 bases between the two germline ends. There are 14 residues in the CDR3. The CDR3: CASSDKYRPYEQYF. CDR3 sequence (DNA): TGCGCCAGCAGTGATAAATATAGACCCTACGAGCAGTACTTC.

This sequence joins TRBV4-3 and TRBJ1-1; D gene ambiguous. Germline lookup yields CDR1 LGHNA and CDR2 YSLEER. V lost 1 base and J lost 0, with 9 bases in between. CDR3 size: 15 residues. The CDR3: CASSQVYSMNTEAFF. As DNA, the CDR3 is TGCGCCAGCAGCCAAGTTTACAGTATGAACACTGAAGCTTTCTTT.

The chain employs TRBV27 and TRBJ2-1; 10 bases map to TRBD1. The CDR3 has 15 residues. Germline loops: CDR1 MNHEY, CDR2 SMNVEV (reference sequence). V lost 6 bases, J lost 2 bases, and 4 bases stayed unmatched. The chain's CDR3 is CASRADRGAYNEQFF. CDR3 bases: TGTGCCAGCAGGGCGGACAGGGGGGCCTACAATGAGCAGTTCTTC.

The chain carries TRBV5-1 and TRBJ2-5; 10 bases agree with TRBD1. Germline assignment: CDR1 SGHRS and CDR2 YFSETQ. Trimming removed 6 bases from V and 5 bases from J; junction bases left unmatched: 10. This CDR3 comprises 15 residues. This chain's CDR3 is CASTLMTGGRETQYF. The CDR3 DNA reads as TGCGCCAGCACCCTAATGACAGGGGGCAGGGAGACCCAGTACTTC.

Only one count was recorded for this clone. The chain recombines TRBV28 with TRBJ2-1; a possible D gene is TRBD2 (6 bases). The CDR3 runs to 13 residues. Germline CDR1 is MDHEN and CDR2 is SYDVKM. The V and J ends lost 4 bases and 6 bases respectively, with 10 bases between them. The DNA of the CDR3 is TGTGCCAGCAGTTCAGGAGGGGTCAATGAGCAGTTCTTC. Its translation is CASSSGGVNEQFF. Variable domain in full (rest from reference TRBV28 and TRBJ2-1): DVKVTQSSRYLVKRTGEKVFLECVQDMDHENMFWYRQDPGLGLRLIYFSYDVKMKEKGDIPEGYSVSREKKERFSLILESASTNQTSMYLCASSSGGVNEQFFGPGTRLTVL.

The chain is built from TRBV4-2 and TRBJ2-2; no reliable D call. The CDR3 length is 14 residues. V dropped 0 bases and J dropped 4 bases, with 6 bases sitting between them. CDR1 is LGHNA, CDR2 YNFKEQ, per germline. CDR3 DNA: TGTGCCAGCAGCCAAGATTTCAGCACCGGGGAGCTGTTTTTT. This translates into CASSQDFSTGELFF.

The chain employs TRBV6-5 and TRBJ1-2, with D possibly matching TRBD1 (5 bases). Trimming took 5 bases from V and 8 from J, leaving 12 bases between them. The length of the CDR3 is 12 residues. Germline lookup yields CDR1 MNHEY and CDR2 SVGAGI. The CDR3 loop is CASSTQGSGYTF. Written as DNA, the CDR3 is TGTGCCAGCAGTACCCAGGGTAGCGGCTACACCTTC.

The rearrangement uses TRBV6-6 and TRBJ2-4; D is perhaps TRBD1 (6 bases). The V gene's germline CDR1 is MNHNY and CDR2 SVGAGI (reference sequence). Trimming took off 10 bases at V and 5 bases at J, with 15 bases between the two ends. The CDR3 covers 13 residues. The CDR3 spells CAIQGVGQNIQYF. CDR3 in DNA: TGTGCCATACAGGGAGTGGGGCAAAACATTCAGTACTTC.

The rearrangement uses TRBV10-3 and TRBJ2-5; no firm D call. The J call is uncertain, as TRBJ2-7 better fits the DNA end. CDR3 length: 14 residues. Germline V gives CDR1 ENHRY, CDR2 SYGVKD. As DNA, the CDR3 is TGTGCCATCGGAAAGACACCGAGCTCCTACGAGCAGTACTTC. Translated, it gives CAIGKTPSSYEQYF.

This clone came up once. The V and J genes are TRBV5-8 and TRBJ1-1, with 8 bases that match TRBD1. Germline V CDR1 and CDR2: SGHTS, YDEGEE. Losses at the gene ends were 2 bases for V and 7 bases for J; bases not matched to a gene: 7. The length of the CDR3 is 14 residues. CDR3 DNA sequence: TGTGCCAGCAGCTTATATGACAGGGGATTTGAAGCTTTCTTT. As protein: CASSLYDRGFEAFF.

With regard to this clone: Other nucleotide sequences from this sample produce the same CDR3. DNA for the CDR3: TGTGCCAGCAGCTTGGGGGGGCTAGCGGGGCAAGAGACCCAGTACTTC. It specifies CASSLGGLAGQETQYF. The chain employs TRBV5-4 and TRBJ2-5; 9 bases map to TRBD2. The CDR3 is 16 amino acids. The germline V gene encodes CDR1 SGHNT and CDR2 YYREEE (reference sequence). V shed 0 bases, J shed 2 bases, and the junction held 5 bases outside the gene matches.

The rearrangement joins TRBV5-1 to TRBJ1-6; 7 positions agree with TRBD1. Germline V CDR1 and CDR2: SGHRS, YFSETQ. The CDR3 loop spans 14 amino acids. The V gene end was trimmed by 3 bases and the J gene end by 10 bases; junction bases not matched to a gene: 7. The CDR3 reads CASSSDRVDSPLHF. Here the CDR3 DNA reads TGCGCCAGCAGCTCCGACAGGGTTGACTCACCCCTCCACTTT.

The genes are TRBV11-2 and TRBJ2-3; no firm D call. The V and J ends lost 0 bases and 3 bases respectively, with 10 bases between them. Germline assignment: CDR1 SGHAT and CDR2 FQNNGV. This CDR3 region has 15 residues. CDR3 sequence: CASSLDPFVTDTQYF. The CDR3 DNA follows: TGTGCCAGCAGCTTAGATCCTTTTGTTACAGATACGCAGTATTTT.

CDR3 in amino acids: CASGQVMYGYTF. The CDR3 DNA reads as TGTGCCAGCGGACAGGTTATGTATGGCTACACCTTC. The chain links TRBV28 to TRBJ1-2; 7 bases map to TRBD1. Germline loops: CDR1 MDHEN, CDR2 SYDVKM. V shed 8 bases and J 5 bases; nucleotides not matched to a gene: 5. The CDR3 spans 12 residues.

The chain links TRBV14 to TRBJ1-1; 8 bases are shared with TRBD1. Germline-derived CDR1 and CDR2 are SGHDN and FVKESK. V was pared by 4 bases and J by 6 bases, with 7 bases of the junction left unmatched. There are 14 residues in the CDR3. DNA for the CDR3: TGTGCCAGCAGCCCACGGACAGGGATGGCTGAAGCTTTCTTT. Translated: CASSPRTGMAEAFF.

This clone has a single count. The chain recombines TRBV5-4 with TRBJ2-7; D perhaps matches TRBD2 (6 bases). V was trimmed by 5 bases and J by 5 bases, leaving 20 bases between them. CDR3 length equals 15 residues. Germline CDR1 is SGHNT and CDR2 is YYREEE (reference sequence). The CDR3 sequence is CASRSPGGEGNEQYF. The DNA of the CDR3 is TGTGCCAGCAGATCCCCCGGAGGGGAAGGAAACGAGCAGTACTTC. Together with reference TRBV5-4 and TRBJ2-7, the CDR3 gives the full variable domain: ETGVTQSPTHLIKTRGQQVTLRCSSQSGHNTVSWYQQALGQGPQFIFQYYREEENGRGNFPPRFSGLQFPNYSSELNVNALELDDSALYLCASRSPGGEGNEQYFGPGTRLTVT.

This chain links TRBV2 with TRBJ2-2; D gene ambiguous. The CDR3 runs to 13 residues. V lost 5 bases, J lost 7 bases, and 11 bases lay in between. In germline, CDR1 is SNHLY, CDR2 FYNNEI. The CDR3 DNA reads as TGTGCCAGCAGTCCCCATTGGGGCGGGGAGCTGTTTTTT. This translates into CASSPHWGGELFF.

The rearrangement uses TRBV7-2 and TRBJ2-7; TRBD2 aligns across 9 bases. CDR3 length: 15 amino acids. Germline assignment: CDR1 SGHTA and CDR2 FQGNSA. V lost 1 base to trimming and J lost 3 bases; unmatched junction nucleotides: 4. The CDR3 DNA follows: TGTGCCAGCAGCTTAGTGACTAGCGGAATCTACGAGCAGTACTTC. This gives the protein CASSLVTSGIYEQYF.